A selection of T cell receptor beta chains follows, all from one sample in a study of T cells expressing NK-cell markers. TCRdb reanalyzed the 5' RACE reads, giving one entry per CDR3 protein sequence and no DNA. This listing includes around 110,000 distinct CDR3 sequences. Sequenced: blood T cells: a sorted CD56 or NKG2C T cell subset, CD4+ or CD8+ T cells, or bulk PBMC T cells (not recorded which). These receptors were collected from a woman aged 18 to 75 in good health. CDR3s include the opening cysteine and the closing phenylalanine or tryptophan.

v_gene,j_gene,CDR3aa
TRBV9,TRBJ1-1,CASSLSGDTEAFF
TRBV20-1,TRBJ2-5,CSASPSAGWQETQYF
TRBV12-3/TRBV12-4,TRBJ2-7,CATTGQGASEQYF
TRBV20-1,TRBJ1-1,CSAHRVGENTEAFF
TRBV6-2/TRBV6-3,TRBJ2-7,CASSYGHSYEQYF
TRBV7-9,TRBJ1-1,CAGPEPNTEAFF
TRBV24-1,TRBJ2-2,CATSGTTLTSGDTGELFF
TRBV5-8,TRBJ1-1,CASSLGSEAFF
TRBV29-1,TRBJ2-2,CSAAKNTGELFF
TRBV21-1,TRBJ1-1,CASVKPPGHNTEAFF
TRBV7-6,TRBJ2-3,CASSSRGTDTQYF
TRBV5-6,TRBJ1-5,CASSLAAGYNQPQHF
TRBV7-6,TRBJ2-7,CASSSLAETYEQYF
TRBV12-3/TRBV12-4,TRBJ1-1,CASSLGRLGEAFF
TRBV2,TRBJ1-1,CASSDTELGGEKAFF
TRBV30,TRBJ2-5,CAWSAPGLGETQYF
TRBV6-1,TRBJ1-5,CASSPGGGNQPQHF
TRBV29-1,TRBJ2-5,CSAVVFLGQGALSGTQYF
TRBV5-5,TRBJ1-1,CASSFSEFEAFF
TRBV7-6,TRBJ2-6,CASSLPTGSEGSGANVLTF
TRBV5-1,TRBJ2-3,CASSLGVVRTDTQYF
TRBV10-3,TRBJ2-4,CAISESQATVPKNIQYF
TRBV5-4,TRBJ2-4,CATSHTAGIQYF
TRBV7-8,TRBJ2-7,CASSSMTGLISYEQYF
TRBV12-3/TRBV12-4,TRBJ2-2,CASIGNSGRWAGELFF
TRBV7-9,TRBJ2-5,CASSLRGAKETQYF
TRBV27,TRBJ2-2,CASSLWHTGELFF
TRBV28,TRBJ2-2,CASSFIGELFF
TRBV28,TRBJ1-5,CASSSGTGNQPQHF
TRBV4-3,TRBJ2-5,CASSQGTGFSETQYF
TRBV4-3,TRBJ2-2,CASSQEYGTHTGELFF
TRBV12-3/TRBV12-4,TRBJ2-1,CASSLAAEWFF
TRBV5-4,TRBJ2-2,CASSRRTSGSIGELFF
TRBV7-9,TRBJ2-3,CAGGQAQITQYF
TRBV6-2/TRBV6-3,TRBJ2-1,CATDSGPGSYNEQFF
TRBV19,TRBJ2-3,CASSMARGGDTQYF
TRBV6-6,TRBJ1-5,CASSGLGQPQHF
TRBV28,TRBJ2-7,CASRKDRAIYEQYF
TRBV5-1,TRBJ1-2,CASSLLSGVYGYTF
TRBV20-1,TRBJ2-7,CSARREFSYEQYF
TRBV4-1,TRBJ2-3,CASSQGIGFADTQYF
TRBV24-1,TRBJ1-2,CATSDGDTVYGYTF
TRBV29-1,TRBJ2-7,CSARGGGVYEQYF
TRBV27,TRBJ2-2,CASSLWGAGELFF
TRBV12-3/TRBV12-4,TRBJ1-1,CASSPGQPEAFF